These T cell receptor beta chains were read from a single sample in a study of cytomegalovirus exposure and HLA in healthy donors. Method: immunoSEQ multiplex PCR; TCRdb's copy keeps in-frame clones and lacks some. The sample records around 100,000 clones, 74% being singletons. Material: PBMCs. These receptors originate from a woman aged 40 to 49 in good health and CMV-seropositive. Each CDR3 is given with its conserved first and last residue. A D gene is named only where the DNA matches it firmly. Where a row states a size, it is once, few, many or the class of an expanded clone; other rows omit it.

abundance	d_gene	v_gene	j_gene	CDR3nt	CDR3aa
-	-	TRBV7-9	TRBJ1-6	TGTGCCAGCACCTTGGGTCGGGGTCACTCACCCCTCCACTTT	CASTLGRGHSPLHF
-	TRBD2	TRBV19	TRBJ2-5	TGTGCCAGTAGACTAGCGGCGAACCAAGAGACCCAGTACTTC	CASRLAANQETQYF
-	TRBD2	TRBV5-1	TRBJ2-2	TGCGCCAGCAGCTGGAGGGCGGGGGCGAACACCGGGGAGCTGTTTTTT	CASSWRAGANTGELFF
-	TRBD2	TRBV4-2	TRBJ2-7	TGTGCCAGCAGCCAAGTTACACTAGCGATCGGCTACGAGCAGTACTTC	CASSQVTLAIGYEQYF
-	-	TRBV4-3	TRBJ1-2	TGCGCCAGCAGCCAAGATGTGGGGGGGAGCTCTGGAGGCTACACCTTC	CASSQDVGGSSGGYTF
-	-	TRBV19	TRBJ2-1	TGTGCCAGTAGTACGGGAGTGGGAGTGGGGAATGAGCAGTTCTTC	CASSTGVGVGNEQFF
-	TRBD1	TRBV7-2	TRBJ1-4	TGTGCCAGCAGCGCCCAGGGGGCAAGGGGTGAAAAACTGTTTTTT	CASSAQGARGEKLFF
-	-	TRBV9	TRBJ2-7	TGTGCCAGCAGCGTAGATGGGAGCTCCTACGAGCAGTACTTC	CASSVDGSSYEQYF
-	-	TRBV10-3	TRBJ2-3	TGTGCCATCAAGGGGACTGACACAGATACGCAGTATTTT	CAIKGTDTDTQYF
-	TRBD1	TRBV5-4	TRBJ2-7	TGTGCCAGCAAAACCGCAGGGGGAATCGGCTACGAGCAGTACTTC	CASKTAGGIGYEQYF
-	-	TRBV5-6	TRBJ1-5	TGTGCCAGCAGCTTGAGGGGCAGGGAGGGGAGTCAGCCCCAGCATTTT	CASSLRGREGSQPQHF
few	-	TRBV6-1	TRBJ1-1	TGTGCCAGCAGTGAAGATCGGGGTCCCGAGGCTTTCTTT	CASSEDRGPEAFF
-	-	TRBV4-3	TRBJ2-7	TGCGCCAGCAGCCAAGGGGACATATCCTACGAGCAGTACTTC	CASSQGDISYEQYF
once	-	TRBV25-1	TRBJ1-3	TGTGCCAGCAGTGAATACTCCGGCCCTAGGGGAAACACCATATATTTT	CASSEYSGPRGNTIYF
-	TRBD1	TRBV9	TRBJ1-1	TGTGCCAGCAGCGCCCCCCGGACAGGGGGGAACACTGAAGCTTTCTTT	CASSAPRTGGNTEAFF
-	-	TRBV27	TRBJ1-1	TGTGCCAGCAGTTTGAATGGCAGGTTGAACACTGAAGCTTTCTTT	CASSLNGRLNTEAFF
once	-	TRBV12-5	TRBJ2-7	TGTGCTAGTGGTCCCTCAGGGGTTCTCTCCTACGAGCAGTACTTC	CASGPSGVLSYEQYF
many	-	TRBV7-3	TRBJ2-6	TGTGCCAGCAGTTCAGACAGGACCTCTGGGGCCAACGTCCTGACTTTC	CASSSDRTSGANVLTF
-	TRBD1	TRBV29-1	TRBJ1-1	TGCAGCGTTCCGGCGAGACAGGGCCTTGCATTGAACACTGAAGCTTTCTTT	CSVPARQGLALNTEAFF
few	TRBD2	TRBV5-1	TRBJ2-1	TGCGCCAGCGGGGGACTAGCGGGAGGGCCGGGGGAGCAGTTCTTC	CASGGLAGGPGEQFF
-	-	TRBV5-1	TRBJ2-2	TGCGCCAGCAGCCCGTCGGCTGCGGTGAACACCGGGGAGCTGTTTTTT	CASSPSAAVNTGELFF
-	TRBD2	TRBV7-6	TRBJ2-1	TGTGCCAGCAGCGAGGGACTAGCGGGGGTCAGTGAGCAGTTCTTC	CASSEGLAGVSEQFF
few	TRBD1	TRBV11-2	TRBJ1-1	TGTGCCAGCAGCCTTCACTGGGACAGGGCTACCACTGAAGCTTTCTTT	CASSLHWDRATTEAFF
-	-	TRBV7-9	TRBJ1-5	TGTGCCAGCAGCACCGGTAGCAATCAGCCCCAGCATTTT	CASSTGSNQPQHF
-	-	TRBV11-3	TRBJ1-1	TGTGCCAGCAGCTCCCACCTGAGCATGAACACTGAAGCTTTCTTT	CASSSHLSMNTEAFF
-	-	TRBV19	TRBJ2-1	TGTGCCAGTAGTATAGATCAAGCCGTCCTGAAGCAGTTCTTC	CASSIDQAVLKQFF
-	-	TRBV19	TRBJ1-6	TGTGCCAGTAGTCTCGGGACTGAAAATTCACCCCTCCACTTT	CASSLGTENSPLHF
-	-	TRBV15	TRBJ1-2	TGTGCCACCAGCAGAGATAGAGAGGATGACTATGGCTACACCTTC	CATSRDREDDYGYTF
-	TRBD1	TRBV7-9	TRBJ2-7	TGTTCCAGCAGCTTACCCGGACAGGGGGGGGACGAGCAGTACTTC	CSSSLPGQGGDEQYF
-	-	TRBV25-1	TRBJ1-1	TGTGCCAGCAACTGGGGTAGGGGGACTGAAGCTTTCTTT	CASNWGRGTEAFF
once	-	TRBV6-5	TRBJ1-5	TGTGCCAGCAGTGAGAGACTAAATCAGCCCCAGCATTTT	CASSERLNQPQHF
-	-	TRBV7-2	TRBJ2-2	TGTGCCAGCAGCTTAGTCCCTAGAGCGAACACCGGGGAGCTGTTTTTT	CASSLVPRANTGELFF
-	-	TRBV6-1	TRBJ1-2	TGTGCCAGCAGTTTTTCCCGGGACACCTATGGCTACACCTTC	CASSFSRDTYGYTF
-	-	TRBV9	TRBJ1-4	TGTGCCAGCAGCGTAGGGCCTAATGAAAAACTGTTTTTT	CASSVGPNEKLFF
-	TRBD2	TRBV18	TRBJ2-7	TGTGCCAGCTCAGCCTCTAGCGGGAGCTCCTACGAGCAGTACTTC	CASSASSGSSYEQYF
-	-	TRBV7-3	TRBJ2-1	TGTGCCAGCAGCGCCAGCGGCCCCTACAATGAGCAGTTCTTC	CASSASGPYNEQFF
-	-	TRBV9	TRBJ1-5	TGTGCCAGCAGCGTAGATGGCGGGAATCAGCCCCAGCATTTT	CASSVDGGNQPQHF
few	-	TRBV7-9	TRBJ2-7	TGTGCCAGCAGCTTAGGGCCCCCTAGCTCCTACGAGCAGTACTTC	CASSLGPPSSYEQYF
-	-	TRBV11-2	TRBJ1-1	TGTGCCAGCAGCTTGCCGGGGGGGGGCCGCACTGAAGCTTTCTTT	CASSLPGGGRTEAFF
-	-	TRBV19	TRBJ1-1	TGTGCCAGTAGTATAGAACCGGGACACCTGAACACTGAAGCTTTCTTT	CASSIEPGHLNTEAFF
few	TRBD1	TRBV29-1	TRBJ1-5	TGCAGCCCTCGTGAGGACAGGGTCTATAGCAATCAGCCCCAGCATTTT	CSPREDRVYSNQPQHF
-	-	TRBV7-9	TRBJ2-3	TGTGCCAGCAGCTCACTAGTAGGGTCGGGCACAGATACGCAGTATTTT	CASSSLVGSGTDTQYF
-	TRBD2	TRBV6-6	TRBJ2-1	TGTGCCAGCACCAAGACTAGCGGGAGTGTCGGTGAGCAGTTCTTC	CASTKTSGSVGEQFF
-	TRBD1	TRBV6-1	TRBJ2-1	TGTGCCAGCACCTCGCTGGGACAGGGTCACAATGAGCAGTTCTTC	CASTSLGQGHNEQFF
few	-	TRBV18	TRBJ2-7	TGTGCCAGCTCACCGGGGCCGGGCCGAGAGCAGTACTTC	CASSPGPGREQYF
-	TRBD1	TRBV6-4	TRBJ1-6	TGTGCCAGCAGCCCGACAGGGCCACTCGGGGGATCACCCCTCCACTTT	CASSPTGPLGGSPLHF